This is a list of T cell receptor beta chains from one sample in a study of regulatory T cells in long-lasting Graves disease. MiXCR was run by TCRdb on the multiplex PCR reads, yielding one entry per CDR3 protein. The sample lists about 530,000 distinct CDR3 sequences, 15% to 20% occurring once. These data were likewise used in another study, on T cells in Graves' hyperthyroidism and ophthalmopathy.

This material consisted of peripheral blood mononuclear cells (PBMCs), taken at new diagnosis, from a patient treated with antithyroid drugs. The receptors here all came from a middle-aged woman with Graves disease. Each CDR3 is given with its conserved first and last residue. D genes are given only for firm matches. A clone size is listed for some rows: how often the clone was seen (once, few, many), or a class if it is expanded.

d_gene	j_gene	v_gene	abundance	CDR3aa	CDR3nt
NA	TRBJ1-1	TRBV12-3/TRBV12-4	many	CASSLSDMNTEAFF	TGTGCCAGCAGTTTAAGTGACATGAACACTGAAGCTTTCTTT
NA	TRBJ2-7	TRBV30	many	CAWRHGYEQYF	TGTGCCTGGAGACATGGCTACGAGCAGTACTTC
TRBD1	TRBJ1-5	TRBV2	many	CASSPDRGGLGNQPQHF	TGTGCCAGCAGTCCGGACAGGGGTGGGTTAGGCAATCAGCCCCAGCATTTT
NA	TRBJ2-5	TRBV28	NA	CASTPGREETQYF	TGTGCCAGCACCCCCGGCAGGGAAGAGACCCAGTACTTC
NA	TRBJ2-1	TRBV12-5	many	CASGDEQFF	TGTGCTAGTGGTGATGAGCAGTTCTTC
NA	TRBJ1-2	TRBV6-1	few	CASNSFYGYTF	TGTGCCAGCAACAGCTTTTATGGCTACACCTTC
NA	TRBJ1-5	TRBV12-3/TRBV12-4	many	CASSSKNQPQHF	TGTGCCAGCAGCAGTAAAAATCAGCCCCAGCATTTT
NA	TRBJ2-5	TRBV2	many	CASREVEETQYF	TGTGCCAGCAGGGAGGTCGAAGAGACCCAGTACTTC
TRBD2	TRBJ2-3	TRBV7-9	many	CASSPGTSADTQYF	TGTGCCAGCAGTCCCGGGACTAGCGCCGATACGCAGTATTTT
NA	TRBJ1-5	TRBV19	NA	CASSILDRSNQPQHF	TGTGCCAGTAGTATATTAGACAGGAGCAATCAGCCCCAGCATTTT
NA	TRBJ1-1	TRBV4-1	few	CASSQVGGFGAFF	TGCGCCAGCAGCCAAGTGGGAGGGTTTGGAGCTTTCTTT
NA	TRBJ1-5	TRBV28	many	CASSTPAGNQPQHF	TGTGCCAGCAGTACCCCCGCCGGCAATCAGCCCCAGCATTTT
TRBD1	TRBJ1-2	TRBV19	many	CASIAGGQGRPNYGYTF	TGTGCCAGTATCGCGGGAGGACAGGGAAGACCTAACTATGGCTACACCTTC
TRBD2	TRBJ2-3	TRBV20-1	NA	CSASILAGGPNTDTQYF	TGCAGTGCTAGTATCCTAGCGGGGGGGCCGAACACAGATACGCAGTATTTT
NA	TRBJ1-2	TRBV7-9	many	CASSSAGLYGYTF	TGTGCCAGCAGTTCCGCGGGGCTCTATGGCTACACCTTC
TRBD1	TRBJ2-5	TRBV28	NA	CASSLATGQGETQYF	TGTGCCAGCAGTTTAGCGACAGGGCAAGGGGAGACCCAGTACTTC
NA	TRBJ1-2	TRBV20-1	NA	CSAPGDNYGYTF	TGCAGTGCTCCAGGGGATAACTATGGCTACACCTTC